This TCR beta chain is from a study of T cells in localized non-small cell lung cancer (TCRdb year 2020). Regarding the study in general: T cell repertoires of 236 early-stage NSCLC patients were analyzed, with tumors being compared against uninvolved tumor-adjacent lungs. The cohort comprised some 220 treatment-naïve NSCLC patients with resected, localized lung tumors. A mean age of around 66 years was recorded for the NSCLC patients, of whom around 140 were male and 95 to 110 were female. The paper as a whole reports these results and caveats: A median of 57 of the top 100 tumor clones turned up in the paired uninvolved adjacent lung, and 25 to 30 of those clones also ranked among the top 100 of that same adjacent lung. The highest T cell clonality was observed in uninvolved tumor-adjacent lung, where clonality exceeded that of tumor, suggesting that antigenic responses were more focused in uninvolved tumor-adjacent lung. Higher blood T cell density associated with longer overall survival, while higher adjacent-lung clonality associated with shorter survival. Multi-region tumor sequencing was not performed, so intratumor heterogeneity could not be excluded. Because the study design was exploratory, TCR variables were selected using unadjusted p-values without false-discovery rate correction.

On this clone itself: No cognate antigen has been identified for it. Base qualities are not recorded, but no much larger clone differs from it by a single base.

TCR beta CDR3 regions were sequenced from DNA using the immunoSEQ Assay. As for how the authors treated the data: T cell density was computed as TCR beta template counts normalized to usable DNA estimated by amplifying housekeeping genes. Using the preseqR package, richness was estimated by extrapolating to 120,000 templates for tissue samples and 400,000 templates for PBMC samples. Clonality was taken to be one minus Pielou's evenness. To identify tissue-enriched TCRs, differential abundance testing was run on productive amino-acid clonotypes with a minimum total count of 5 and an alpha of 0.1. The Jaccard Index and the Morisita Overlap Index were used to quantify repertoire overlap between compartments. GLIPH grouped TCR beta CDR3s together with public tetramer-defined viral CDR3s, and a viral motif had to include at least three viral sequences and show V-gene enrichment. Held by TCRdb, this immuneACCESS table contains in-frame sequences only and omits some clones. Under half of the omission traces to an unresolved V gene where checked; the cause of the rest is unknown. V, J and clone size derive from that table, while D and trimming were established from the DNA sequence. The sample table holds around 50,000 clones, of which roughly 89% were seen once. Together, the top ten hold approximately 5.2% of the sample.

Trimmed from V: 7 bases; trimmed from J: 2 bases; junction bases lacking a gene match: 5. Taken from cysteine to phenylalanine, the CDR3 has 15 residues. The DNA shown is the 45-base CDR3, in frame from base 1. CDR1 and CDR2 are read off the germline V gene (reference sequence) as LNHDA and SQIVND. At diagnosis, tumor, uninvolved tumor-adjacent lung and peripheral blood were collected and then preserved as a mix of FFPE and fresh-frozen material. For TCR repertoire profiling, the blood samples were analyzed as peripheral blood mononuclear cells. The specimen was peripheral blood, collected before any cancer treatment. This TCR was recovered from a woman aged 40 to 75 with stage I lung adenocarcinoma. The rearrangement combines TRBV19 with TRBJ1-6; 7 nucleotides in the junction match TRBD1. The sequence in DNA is TGTGCCAGTAACCTCAGGGGGGCCTATAATTCACCCCTCCACTTT. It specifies CASNLRGAYNSPLHF.